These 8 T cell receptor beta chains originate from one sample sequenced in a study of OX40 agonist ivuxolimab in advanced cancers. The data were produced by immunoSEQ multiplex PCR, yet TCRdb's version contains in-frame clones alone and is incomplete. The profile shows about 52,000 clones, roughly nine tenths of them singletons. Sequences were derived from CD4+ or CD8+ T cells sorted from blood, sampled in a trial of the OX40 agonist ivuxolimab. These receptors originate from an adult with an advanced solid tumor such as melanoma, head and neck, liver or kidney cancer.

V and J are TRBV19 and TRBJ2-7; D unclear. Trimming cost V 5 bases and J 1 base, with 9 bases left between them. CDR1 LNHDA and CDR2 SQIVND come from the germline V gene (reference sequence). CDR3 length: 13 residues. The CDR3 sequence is CASSPGRSYEQYF. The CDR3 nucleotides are TGTGCCAGTAGTCCCGGACGGTCCTACGAGCAGTACTTC.

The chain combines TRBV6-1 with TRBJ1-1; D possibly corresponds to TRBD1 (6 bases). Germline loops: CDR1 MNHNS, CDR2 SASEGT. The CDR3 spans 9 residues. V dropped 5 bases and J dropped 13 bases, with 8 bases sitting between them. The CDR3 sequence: CASSKGGFF. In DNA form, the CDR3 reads TGTGCCAGCAGTAAAGGGGGTTTCTTT.

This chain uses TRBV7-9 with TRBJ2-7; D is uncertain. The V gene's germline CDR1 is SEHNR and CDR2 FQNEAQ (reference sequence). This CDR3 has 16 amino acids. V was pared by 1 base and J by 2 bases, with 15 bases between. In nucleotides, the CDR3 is TGTGCCAGCAGCTTAGTGGGTCTGGGGTTGGCCTACGAGCAGTACTTC. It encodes CASSLVGLGLAYEQYF.

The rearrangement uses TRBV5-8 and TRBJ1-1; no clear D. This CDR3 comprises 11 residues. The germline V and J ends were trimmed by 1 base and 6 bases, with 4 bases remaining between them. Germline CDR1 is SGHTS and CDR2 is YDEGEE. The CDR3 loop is CASSLIAEAFF. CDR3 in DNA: TGTGCCAGCAGCTTGATTGCTGAAGCTTTCTTT.

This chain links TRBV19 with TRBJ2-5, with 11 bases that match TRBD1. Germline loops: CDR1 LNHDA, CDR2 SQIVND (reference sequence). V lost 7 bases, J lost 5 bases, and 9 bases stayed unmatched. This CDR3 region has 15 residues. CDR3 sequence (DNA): TGTGCCAGTACCCCGGGACAGGGGGTTTGGGAGACCCAGTACTTC. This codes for CASTPGQGVWETQYF.

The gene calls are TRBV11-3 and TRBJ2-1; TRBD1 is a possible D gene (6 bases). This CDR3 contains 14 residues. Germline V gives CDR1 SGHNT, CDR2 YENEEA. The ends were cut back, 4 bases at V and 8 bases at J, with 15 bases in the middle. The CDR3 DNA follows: TGTGCCAGCAGCTCCTCACTCGACAGGCATGAGCAGTTCTTC. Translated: CASSSSLDRHEQFF. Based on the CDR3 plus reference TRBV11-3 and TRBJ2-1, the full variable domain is EAGVVQSPRYKIIEKKQPVAFWCNPISGHNTLYWYLQNLGQGPELLIRYENEEAVDDSQLPKDRFSAERLKGVDSTLKIQPAELGDSAVYLCASSSSLDRHEQFFGPGTRLTVL.

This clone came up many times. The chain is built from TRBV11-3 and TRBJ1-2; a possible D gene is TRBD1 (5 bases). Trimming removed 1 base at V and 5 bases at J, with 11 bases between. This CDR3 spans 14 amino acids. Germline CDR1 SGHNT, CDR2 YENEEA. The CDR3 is CASSLGQGGYGYTF. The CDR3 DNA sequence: TGTGCCAGCAGCTTAGGGCAGGGTGGATATGGCTACACCTTC.

The CDR3, as DNA: TGCGCCAGCAGCTTGGTAGCTCGAGACAGGGGCCTCTACGAGCAGTACTTC. As protein: CASSLVARDRGLYEQYF. The rearrangement links TRBV5-1 to TRBJ2-5; 8 bases map to TRBD1. The J call is uncertain, as TRBJ2-7 better fits the DNA end. CDR1 and CDR2 from the germline V gene are SGHRS and YFSETQ. CDR3 length: 17 amino acids.